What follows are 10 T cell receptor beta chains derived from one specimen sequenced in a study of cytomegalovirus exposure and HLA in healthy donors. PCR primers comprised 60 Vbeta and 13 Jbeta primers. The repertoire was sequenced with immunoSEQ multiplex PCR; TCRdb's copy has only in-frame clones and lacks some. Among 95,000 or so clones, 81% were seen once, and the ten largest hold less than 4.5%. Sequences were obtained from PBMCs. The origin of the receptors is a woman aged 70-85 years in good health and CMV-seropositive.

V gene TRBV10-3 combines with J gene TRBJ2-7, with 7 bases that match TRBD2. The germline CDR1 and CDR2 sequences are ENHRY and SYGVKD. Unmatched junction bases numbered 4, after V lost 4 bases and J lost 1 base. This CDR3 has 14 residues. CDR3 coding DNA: TGTGCCATCAGTGTTTCTAGCGGATCCTACGAGCAGTACTTC. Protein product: CAISVSSGSYEQYF.

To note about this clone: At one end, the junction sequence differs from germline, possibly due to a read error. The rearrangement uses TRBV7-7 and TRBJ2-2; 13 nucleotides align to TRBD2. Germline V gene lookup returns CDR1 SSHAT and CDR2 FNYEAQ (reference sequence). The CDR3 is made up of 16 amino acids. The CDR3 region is CASSLGLAGATGELFF. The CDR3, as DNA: TGTGCTAGCAGCTTAGGACTAGCGGGGGCCACCGGGGAGCTGTTTTTT.

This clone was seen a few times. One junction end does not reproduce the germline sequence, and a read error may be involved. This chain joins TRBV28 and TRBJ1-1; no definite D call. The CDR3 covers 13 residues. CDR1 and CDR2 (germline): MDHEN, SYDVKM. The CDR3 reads CASRSRLFFRLLF. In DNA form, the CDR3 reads TGTGCCAGCAGATCCCGACTCTTTTTTAGGCTTCTCTTT.

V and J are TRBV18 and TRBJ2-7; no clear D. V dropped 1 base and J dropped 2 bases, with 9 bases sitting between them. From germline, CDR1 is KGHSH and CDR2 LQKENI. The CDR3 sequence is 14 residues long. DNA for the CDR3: TGTGCCAGCTCACCACGCGAATTCACCTACGAGCAGTACTTC. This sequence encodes CASSPREFTYEQYF.

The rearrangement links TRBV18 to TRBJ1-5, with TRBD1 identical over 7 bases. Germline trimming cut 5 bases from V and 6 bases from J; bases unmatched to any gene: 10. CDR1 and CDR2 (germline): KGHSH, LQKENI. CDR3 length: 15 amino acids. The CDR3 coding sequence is TGTGCCAGCTCATTCACCGGGACAGTATCTCAGCCCCAGCATTTT. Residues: CASSFTGTVSQPQHF.

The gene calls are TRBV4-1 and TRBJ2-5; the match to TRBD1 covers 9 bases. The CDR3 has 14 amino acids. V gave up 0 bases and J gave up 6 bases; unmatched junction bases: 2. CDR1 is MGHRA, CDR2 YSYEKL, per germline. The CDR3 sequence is CASSQEQGAQTQYF. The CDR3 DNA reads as TGCGCCAGCAGCCAAGAACAGGGGGCACAGACCCAGTACTTC.

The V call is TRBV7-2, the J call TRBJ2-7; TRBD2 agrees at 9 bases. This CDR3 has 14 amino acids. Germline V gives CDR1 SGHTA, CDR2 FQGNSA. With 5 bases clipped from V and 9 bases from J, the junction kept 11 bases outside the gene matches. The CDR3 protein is CASSPSSGSSRQYF. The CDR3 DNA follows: TGTGCCAGCAGCCCCAGTAGCGGGAGCTCGCGGCAGTACTTC.

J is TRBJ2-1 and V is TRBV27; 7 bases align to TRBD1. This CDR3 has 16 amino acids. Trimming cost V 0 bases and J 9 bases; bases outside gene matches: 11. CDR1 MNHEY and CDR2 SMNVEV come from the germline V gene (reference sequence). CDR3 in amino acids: CASSLSGSRGSGEQFF. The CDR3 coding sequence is TGTGCCAGCAGTTTATCGGGTAGCAGGGGGTCTGGTGAGCAGTTCTTC.

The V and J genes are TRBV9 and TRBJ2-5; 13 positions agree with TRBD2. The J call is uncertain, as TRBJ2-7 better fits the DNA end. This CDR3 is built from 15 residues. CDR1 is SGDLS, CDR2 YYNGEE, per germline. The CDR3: CASSVGTSGNYEQYF. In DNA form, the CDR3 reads TGTGCCAGCAGCGTTGGGACTAGCGGGAACTACGAGCAGTACTTC.

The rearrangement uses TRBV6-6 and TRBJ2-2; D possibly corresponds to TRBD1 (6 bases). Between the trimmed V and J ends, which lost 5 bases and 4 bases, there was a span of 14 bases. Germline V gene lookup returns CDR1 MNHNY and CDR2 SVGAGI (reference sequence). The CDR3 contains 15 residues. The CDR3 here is CASSSRDTLTGELFF. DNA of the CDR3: TGTGCCAGCAGTAGCCGGGACACTCTCACCGGGGAGCTGTTTTTT.